This TCR beta chain originates from a study of cytomegalovirus exposure and HLA in healthy donors. This clone came up a few times. The antigen remains undetermined. The PCR contained 60 Vbeta and 13 Jbeta primers. Clones were read by immunoSEQ multiplex PCR, and TCRdb kept only the in-frame ones, dropping some. Of about 150,000 clones listed, around 84% are singletons. The study, taken as a whole, reports: A link between a missense DCLRE1C variant and TCR beta V- and J-gene trimming emerged from a later analysis. Presence/absence analyses took donor sequencing depth as roughly uniform.

Germline V gene sequence: CDR1 SGHTA, CDR2 FQGNSA. The CDR3 is made up of 14 amino acids. Trimming removed 0 bases from V and 7 bases from J, with 9 bases in between. The clonotype comes from a man between 40 and 49 years old in good health and CMV-seropositive. This chain uses TRBV7-2 with TRBJ2-2; TRBD2 is a possible D gene (6 bases). The specimen sequenced was PBMCs. As DNA, the CDR3 is TGTGCCAGCAGCTTAGCTGGGGGAGGCGGGGAGCTGTTTTTT. This sequence encodes CASSLAGGGGELFF.